Below, 32 T cell receptor beta chains from the same sample are listed, as sequenced in a study of shared clonotypes between healthy human individuals. CD8 cells classed as naive were CD45RO-negative and positively selected for CCR7, excluding terminally differentiated effector memory CD45RA+ cells. Sequencing was performed with immunoSEQ multiplex PCR; in TCRdb, only in-frame clones are kept and a portion is missing. The sample lists around 2,000,000 clones, roughly 94% occurring once. Sequenced sample: naive CD8+ T cells sorted from blood. The receptors derive from a man younger than 35 in good health.

The chain has TRBV7-9 and TRBJ1-2, with no clear D. Germline V gene lookup returns CDR1 SEHNR and CDR2 FQNEAQ (reference sequence). Trimming left V 7 bases short and J 9 bases short, with 18 bases between. CDR3 length: 13 residues. The CDR3 DNA reads TGTGCCAGCACCGTAGGACCGGGAATCAGCTACACCTTC. It yields the protein CASTVGPGISYTF.

V and J are TRBV4-1 and TRBJ2-5; 7 bases are a match to TRBD2. V gave up 1 base and J gave up 5 bases; unmatched junction bases: 13. Germline V gives CDR1 MGHRA, CDR2 YSYEKL. This CDR3 comprises 17 residues. CDR3 nucleotides: TGCGCCAGCAGCCAAGGGAGGGAGGGACCCCGGTCGGAGACCCAGTACTTC. Residues: CASSQGREGPRSETQYF.

The genes are TRBV6-5 and TRBJ2-7, with 9 bases that match TRBD1. The junction had 6 bases not matched to a gene; V was cut back by 7 bases and J by 2 bases. The CDR3 length is 14 residues. Germline assignment: CDR1 MNHEY and CDR2 SVGAGI. The CDR3 protein is CASTPGTGPYEQYF. The CDR3 DNA reads TGTGCCAGCACCCCCGGGACAGGGCCCTACGAGCAGTACTTC.

The chain combines TRBV9 with TRBJ1-5; D uncertain. Trimming left V 0 bases short and J 6 bases short, with 10 bases between. This CDR3 is 14 amino acids long. Per the germline V gene, CDR1 is SGDLS and CDR2 is YYNGEE. CDR3 in amino acids: CASSVGVEGQPQHF. In nucleotides, the CDR3 is TGTGCCAGCAGCGTAGGGGTTGAAGGTCAGCCCCAGCATTTT.

This rearrangement joins TRBV10-2 to TRBJ2-5, with D tentatively TRBD2 (6 bases). The CDR3 runs 14 residues. Germline values: CDR1 WSHSY, CDR2 SAAADI. Between the trimmed V and J ends, which lost 8 bases and 2 bases, there was a span of 15 bases. In DNA, the CDR3 is TGCGCCAGCGGACCGGGACTGTTACAAGAGACCCAGTACTTC. Amino acids: CASGPGLLQETQYF.

The rearrangement uses TRBV7-6 and TRBJ2-7; no reliable D call. The CDR3 runs to 13 residues. The germline CDR1 and CDR2 sequences are SGHVS and FNYEAQ. V lost 5 bases to trimming and J lost 0 bases, with 8 bases between them. The CDR3 is CASSRVSSYEQYF. The CDR3 DNA follows: TGTGCCAGCAGCCGGGTGAGCTCCTACGAGCAGTACTTC.

The chain employs TRBV6-1 and TRBJ1-4, with D unresolved. The length of the CDR3 is 16 residues. Germline V gene lookup returns CDR1 MNHNS and CDR2 SASEGT. Trimming removed 0 bases from V and 10 bases from J, with 18 bases in between. CDR3: CASSEAIRREDGKLFF. The CDR3, as DNA: TGTGCCAGCAGTGAAGCGATCAGAAGGGAGGATGGAAAACTGTTTTTT.

V gene TRBV5-4 combines with J gene TRBJ2-3; 15 bases map to TRBD2. The germline V gene encodes CDR1 SGHNT and CDR2 YYREEE (reference sequence). The CDR3 runs to 20 residues. The J segment lost 1 base and the V segment lost 4 bases, leaving 13 bases of the junction unmatched. CDR3 coding DNA: TGTGCCAGCAGCGTTCCGGGACTAGCGGGAGGATCTTACCGCACAGATACGCAGTATTTT. It encodes CASSVPGLAGGSYRTDTQYF. The full variable domain, with the rest looked up from reference TRBV5-4 and TRBJ2-3, is ETGVTQSPTHLIKTRGQQVTLRCSSQSGHNTVSWYQQALGQGPQFIFQYYREEENGRGNFPPRFSGLQFPNYSSELNVNALELDDSALYLCASSVPGLAGGSYRTDTQYFGPGTRLTVL.

About this clone: Other DNA sequences in this specimen translate into the identical CDR3. J is TRBJ2-5 and V is TRBV11-2; no definite D call. The CDR3 is made up of 14 amino acids. Germline values: CDR1 SGHAT, CDR2 FQNNGV. V was cut by 2 bases and J by 0 bases, with 7 bases left in between. The CDR3 reads CASSLTGYQETQYF. The DNA for the CDR3 is TGTGCCAGCAGCTTAACGGGCTACCAAGAGACCCAGTACTTC.

This clone was detected only once. The rearrangement links TRBV7-3 to TRBJ2-1; perhaps TRBD1 as D (6 bases). V lost 5 bases to trimming and J lost 4 bases, with 18 bases between them. Germline V gives CDR1 SGHTA, CDR2 FQGTGA. The CDR3 totals 16 residues. The DNA for the CDR3 is TGTGCCAGCAGCCCCTTGGGGGCTTTCGGGTACAATGAGCAGTTCTTC. Residues: CASSPLGAFGYNEQFF.

Here the CDR3 reads CASSVGSTPRPLNTEAFF. CDR3 nucleotides: TGTGCCAGCAGCGTGGGTAGTACTCCCAGACCCTTGAACACTGAAGCTTTCTTT. The chain links TRBV9 to TRBJ1-1; no clear D gene. CDR1 is SGDLS and CDR2 is YYNGEE in the germline V gene. The CDR3 totals 18 residues. Trimming pared 2 bases from V and 0 bases from J, leaving 20 bases between.

The genes are TRBV11-2 and TRBJ1-1; D is ambiguous. V was trimmed by 1 base and J by 2 bases, leaving 20 bases between them. The germline gives CDR1 SGHAT, CDR2 FQNNGV. CDR3 size: 18 residues. The CDR3 coding sequence is TGTGCCAGCAGCTTAGCCGACCCACGCGGAAATTATAACACTGAAGCTTTCTTT. Amino acid sequence: CASSLADPRGNYNTEAFF.

This chain uses TRBV15 with TRBJ2-2; D is unclear. The CDR3 is made up of 14 amino acids. Trimming took 5 bases from V and 3 from J, leaving 10 bases between them. Germline lookup yields CDR1 LNHNV and CDR2 YYDKDF (reference sequence). The CDR3 region has the DNA TGTGCCACCAGCCCCGGGCACTACACCGGGGAGCTGTTTTTT. Protein product: CATSPGHYTGELFF.

Note on this clone: Other DNA sequences in the same sample also yield this CDR3. This rearrangement joins TRBV4-1 to TRBJ1-1, with D hard to call. This CDR3 comprises 13 residues. Germline lookup yields CDR1 MGHRA and CDR2 YSYEKL. Trimming cost V 2 bases and J 1 base, with 5 bases left between them. For the CDR3, the DNA is TGCGCCAGCAGCCAAACCTCGAACACTGAAGCTTTCTTT. Its translation is CASSQTSNTEAFF.

This chain connects TRBV7-6 to TRBJ2-7; D is possibly TRBD1 or TRBD2 (5 bases each). V was clipped by 0 bases and J by 2 bases, with 11 bases between them. The CDR3 contains 15 residues. Germline assignment: CDR1 SGHVS and CDR2 FNYEAQ. DNA of the CDR3: TGTGCCAGCAGCTTAGCGATGGGGACCACCTACGAGCAGTACTTC. Translated, it gives CASSLAMGTTYEQYF.

The chain joins TRBV5-4 to TRBJ2-1, with D possibly called TRBD1 or TRBD2 (5 bases each). Germline values: CDR1 SGHNT, CDR2 YYREEE (reference sequence). Trimming pared 5 bases from V and 0 bases from J, leaving 12 bases between. CDR3 size: 15 residues. The CDR3 region is CASRFTGGSYNEQFF. The CDR3 coding sequence is TGTGCCAGCAGGTTTACTGGGGGCTCCTACAATGAGCAGTTCTTC.

The rearrangement uses TRBV27 and TRBJ2-3; 11 bases align to TRBD2. This CDR3 contains 16 residues. The germline V gene encodes CDR1 MNHEY and CDR2 SMNVEV (reference sequence). The junction had 6 bases not matched to a gene; V was cut back by 5 bases and J by 2 bases. CDR3 loop: CASSPETSGNTDTQYF. CDR3 nucleotide sequence: TGTGCCAGCAGTCCCGAGACTAGCGGGAACACAGATACGCAGTATTTT.

The J gene is TRBJ2-7, the V gene TRBV6-5; 11 bases agree with TRBD1. J lost 6 bases, V lost 2 bases, and 3 bases had no gene match. This CDR3 contains 14 residues. Germline V gene data show CDR1 as MNHEY and CDR2 as SVGAGI. The CDR3 nucleotides read TGTGCCAGCAGTTACCGGGACAGGGGGGTCGAGCAGTACTTC. Protein sequence: CASSYRDRGVEQYF.

A note on this clone: The same CDR3 also results from other DNA sequences found in this sample. The chain combines TRBV9 with TRBJ2-3; 7 nucleotides agree with TRBD2. The junction had 3 bases not matched to a gene; V was cut back by 7 bases and J by 1 base. In germline, CDR1 is SGDLS, CDR2 YYNGEE. CDR3 length equals 13 residues. CDR3 bases: TGTGCCAGCTCTCTAGCGGGCACAGATACGCAGTATTTT. Residues: CASSLAGTDTQYF. The variable domain in full, with the rest retrieved from reference TRBV9 and TRBJ2-3, is DSGVTQTPKHLITATGQRVTLRCSPRSGDLSVYWYQQSLDQGLQFLIQYYNGEERAKGNILERFSAQQFPDLHSELNLSSLELGDSALYFCASSLAGTDTQYFGPGTRLTVL.

This chain joins TRBV4-1 and TRBJ1-5; no firm D call. The germline V gene encodes CDR1 MGHRA and CDR2 YSYEKL. This CDR3 is 13 amino acids long. The V gene lost 0 bases and the J gene lost 10 bases, with 10 bases spanning the gap. The CDR3 DNA follows: TGCGCCAGCAGCCAAGATCCGCCCTCTCCCCAGCATTTT. Its protein product is CASSQDPPSPQHF.

V gene TRBV29-1 combines with J gene TRBJ1-2, with 8 nucleotides matching TRBD1. The CDR3 runs 12 residues. Germline assignment: CDR1 SQVTM and CDR2 ANQGSEA. V shed 6 bases and J 8 bases; nucleotides not matched to a gene: 8. In DNA form, the CDR3 reads TGCAGCGTACCCTGGACAGGGTCGGGCTACACCTTC. Its translation is CSVPWTGSGYTF.

The rearrangement joins TRBV13 to TRBJ1-1; possibly TRBD1 for D (5 bases). Germline assignment: CDR1 PRHDT and CDR2 FYEKMQ (reference sequence). Trimming took off 11 bases at V and 7 bases at J, with 17 bases between the two ends. The CDR3 sequence is 12 residues long. Here the CDR3 DNA reads TGTGCCGCTAGGGCGGGGCATAGTGAAGCTTTCTTT. Amino acids: CAARAGHSEAFF.

In the case of this clone: Other DNA variants within this sample encode the same CDR3. The V and J genes are TRBV6-5 and TRBJ2-3, with TRBD2 matching over 7 bases. Germline CDR1 MNHEY, CDR2 SVGAGI. There are 14 residues in the CDR3. V lost 3 bases, J lost 4 bases, and 4 bases stayed unmatched. In DNA, the CDR3 is TGTGCCAGCAGTTATGGGGGGGAAGCAGATACGCAGTATTTT. This sequence encodes CASSYGGEADTQYF.

V gene TRBV7-9 combines with J gene TRBJ2-5, with D possibly TRBD1 on 5 matching bases. The CDR3 extends over 16 amino acids. The V end lost 3 bases, the J end lost 1 base, and 15 bases lay between the germline ends. CDR1 and CDR2 from the germline V gene are SEHNR and FQNEAQ (reference sequence). In DNA, the CDR3 is TGTGCCAGCAGCTTTGACAGCTTGCCCATCCAAGAGACCCAGTACTTC. This gives the protein CASSFDSLPIQETQYF.

The chain links TRBV7-6 to TRBJ2-6; 8 bases agree with TRBD2. In germline, CDR1 is SGHVS, CDR2 FNYEAQ. CDR3 length equals 18 residues. J was trimmed by 0 bases and V by 1 base; bases with no gene match: 5. In DNA, the CDR3 is TGTGCCAGCAGCTTAGTGGTAGCGGGAAGCTCTGGGGCCAACGTCCTGACTTTC. This translates into CASSLVVAGSSGANVLTF.

CDR3 amino acids: CASSLETGDGETQYF. The CDR3 nucleotides read TGTGCCAGCAGCTTAGAGACAGGGGACGGGGAGACCCAGTACTTC. J is TRBJ2-5 and V is TRBV7-8; 8 nucleotides match TRBD1. The CDR3 covers 15 residues. After removal of 1 base from V and 5 bases from J, the junction contained 6 bases not matched to a gene. Germline V gene data show CDR1 as SGHVS and CDR2 as FQNEAQ.

This clone came up a few times. This sample also contains other DNA sequences that code for the same CDR3. This chain joins TRBV11-2 and TRBJ2-3; D remains unclear. This CDR3 contains 11 residues. Germline V lookup: CDR1 SGHAT, CDR2 FQNNGV. With 3 bases removed from V and 6 bases from J, the gap between germline ends came to 4 bases. The CDR3 loop reads CASSLGDTQYF. As DNA, the CDR3 is TGTGCCAGCAGCTTGGGGGATACGCAGTATTTT.

This rearrangement joins TRBV2 to TRBJ2-1, with 7 bases aligning to TRBD2. Unmatched junction bases numbered 10, after V lost 1 base and J lost 4 bases. The CDR3 totals 17 residues. The germline V gene encodes CDR1 SNHLY and CDR2 FYNNEI. This CDR3 reads CASSEGRGLRSYNEQFF. Written as DNA, the CDR3 is TGTGCCAGCAGTGAAGGTCGGGGACTAAGGAGTTACAATGAGCAGTTCTTC.

This clone was counted once. The V call is TRBV6-6, the J call TRBJ2-1; 10 nucleotides line up with TRBD2. The CDR3 totals 16 residues. The V segment lost 5 bases and the J segment 8 bases; nucleotides outside the gene matches: 12. Looked up from germline, CDR1 is MNHNY and CDR2 is SVGAGI (reference sequence). The CDR3 protein is CASSLPGTSERDEQFF. CDR3 bases: TGTGCCAGCAGTCTTCCCGGGACTAGCGAGCGCGATGAGCAGTTCTTC.

The chain links TRBV4-3 to TRBJ2-1; 7 nucleotides match TRBD2. Germline V gene data show CDR1 as LGHNA and CDR2 as YSLEER. J lost 8 bases, V lost 1 base, and 8 bases had no gene match. The CDR3 consists of 15 residues. The CDR3 loop reads CASSQAREGWDEQFF. The CDR3 region has the DNA TGCGCCAGCAGCCAAGCGAGGGAGGGGTGGGATGAGCAGTTCTTC.

This chain joins TRBV5-8 and TRBJ2-5, with unresolved D. V dropped 0 bases and J dropped 1 base, with 4 bases sitting between them. Germline V CDR1 and CDR2: SGHTS, YDEGEE. CDR3 length: 13 residues. CDR3 sequence reads: CASSLGFQETQYF. CDR3 DNA: TGTGCCAGCAGCTTGGGGTTCCAAGAGACCCAGTACTTC. Full variable domain (outside the CDR3, taken from reference TRBV5-8 and TRBJ2-5): EAGVTQSPTHLIKTRGQQATLRCSPISGHTSVYWYQQALGLGLQFLLWYDEGEERNRGNFPPRFSGRQFPNYSSELNVNALELEDSALYLCASSLGFQETQYFGPGTRLLVL.

This chain uses TRBV7-6 with TRBJ2-7; D call uncertain. The germline gives CDR1 SGHVS, CDR2 FNYEAQ. The CDR3 length is 13 residues. Trimming took off 1 base at V and 7 bases at J, with 11 bases between the two ends. CDR3 nucleotide sequence: TGTGCCAGCAGCTTAGAAGAAAGAGGAGAGCAGTACTTC. It is translated as CASSLEERGEQYF.